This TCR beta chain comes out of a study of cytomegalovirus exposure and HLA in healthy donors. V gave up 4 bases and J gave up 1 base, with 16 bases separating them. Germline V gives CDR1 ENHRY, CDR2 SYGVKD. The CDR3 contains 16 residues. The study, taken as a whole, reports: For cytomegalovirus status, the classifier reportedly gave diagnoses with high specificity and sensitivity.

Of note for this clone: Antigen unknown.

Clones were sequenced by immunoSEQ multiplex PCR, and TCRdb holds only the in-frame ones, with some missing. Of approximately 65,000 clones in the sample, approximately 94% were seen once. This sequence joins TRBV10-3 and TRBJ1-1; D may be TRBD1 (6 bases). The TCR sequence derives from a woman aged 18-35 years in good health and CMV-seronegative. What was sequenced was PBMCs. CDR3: CAISASRTAQNTEAFF. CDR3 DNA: TGTGCCATCAGTGCCTCGAGGACAGCCCAGAACACTGAAGCTTTCTTT.